This TCR beta chain was retrieved from a study of early stage breast cancer tumors. Across the whole study: Samples were sequenced at about 9.7-fold average coverage.

In germline, CDR1 is LNHDA, CDR2 SQIVND (reference sequence). Trimming shortened V by 7 bases and J by 4 bases, and 13 bases separated the two germline ends. The CDR3 contains 13 residues. This clone was counted once. Profiling relied on immunoSEQ multiplex PCR, and the TCRdb table lists in-frame clones only, not all of them. The table has under 45,000 clones, 70% to 85% seen once. The rearrangement uses TRBV19 and TRBJ1-1; D gene unclear. The origin of this receptor is a person between 55 and 70 years old with breast cancer. The sequenced material came from blood. The CDR3 bases are TGTGCCAGTAAGGACGGGTCTGGCACTGAAGCTTTCTTT. Translating gives CASKDGSGTEAFF.